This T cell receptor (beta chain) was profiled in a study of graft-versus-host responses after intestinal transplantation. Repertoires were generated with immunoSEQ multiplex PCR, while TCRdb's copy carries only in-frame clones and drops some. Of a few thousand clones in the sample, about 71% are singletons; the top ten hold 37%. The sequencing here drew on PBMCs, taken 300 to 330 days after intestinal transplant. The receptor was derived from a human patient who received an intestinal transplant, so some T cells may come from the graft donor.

The CDR3 region is CASSLDSSYGYTF. CDR3 sequence (DNA): TGTGCCAGCAGCTTGGACAGCTCCTATGGCTACACCTTC. The chain carries TRBV7-2 and TRBJ1-2; TRBD1 might be the D (6 bases). From germline, CDR1 is SGHTA and CDR2 FQGNSA. V was trimmed by 3 bases and J by 4 bases, leaving 9 bases between them. CDR3 size: 13 residues.